The 5 T cell receptor beta chains reported below all come from one sample, sequenced in a study of response to subunit inactivated influenza vaccine. TCRdb fed the RT-PCR reads into MiXCR, producing one record per CDR3 protein. The table records around 470,000 distinct CDR3 sequences, approximately 7.3% of them present only once. Material: PBMCs from blood, obtained around 25 months after vaccination. All receptors come from a man aged 50 to 75 who received an inactivated influenza vaccine.

The chain uses TRBV6-2 or TRBV6-3 and TRBJ2-2; 7 bases are shared with TRBD2. Germline lookup yields CDR1 MNHEY and CDR2 SVGEGT. The CDR3 consists of 20 residues. The ends lost 0 bases at V and 6 bases at J; junction bases unmatched: 19. CDR3 protein: CASSYSLMARGGRSSGELFF. The CDR3 DNA follows: TGTGCCAGCAGTTACTCGCTTATGGCTAGGGGCGGGAGATCATCCGGGGAGCTGTTTTTT.

Ten or more counts support this clonotype. The chain recombines TRBV7-8 with TRBJ2-7; unclear D gene. This CDR3 has 15 residues. Germline CDR1 is SGHVS and CDR2 is FQNEAQ. With 5 bases removed from V and 3 bases from J, the gap between germline ends came to 17 bases. CDR3 nucleotides: TGTGCCAGCAGCCACCGCCGCGTGGGGAACTACGAGCAGTACTTC. Encoded protein: CASSHRRVGNYEQYF.

This clonotype was recorded many times. The V and J genes are TRBV20-1 and TRBJ1-2; D might be TRBD1 (6 bases). Germline V gives CDR1 DFQATT, CDR2 SNEGSKA (reference sequence). The CDR3 length is 12 residues. Between the trimmed V and J ends, which lost 4 bases and 5 bases, there was a span of 11 bases. CDR3 amino acids: CSAKTGWYGYTF. The CDR3 DNA reads TGCAGTGCTAAGACAGGCTGGTATGGCTACACCTTC.

This clonotype was seen more than once but under ten times. The J gene is TRBJ1-1, the V gene TRBV29-1, with D maybe TRBD1 (5 bases). V dropped 3 bases and J dropped 5 bases, with 13 bases sitting between them. This CDR3 contains 13 residues. CDR1 SQVTM and CDR2 ANQGSEA come from the germline V gene. The CDR3 DNA reads TGCAGCGTTGAGGGGAACAGGCAAACTGAAGCTTTCTTT. Residues: CSVEGNRQTEAFF.

This chain joins TRBV20-1 and TRBJ2-1; D not resolved. From germline, CDR1 is DFQATT and CDR2 SNEGSKA (reference sequence). Deletions cut 3 bases from V and 6 bases from J, with 12 bases between. The length of the CDR3 is 13 residues. The DNA of the CDR3 is TGCAGTGCTAGCCGCGACCCGTTCAATGAGCAGTTCTTC. It specifies CSASRDPFNEQFF.